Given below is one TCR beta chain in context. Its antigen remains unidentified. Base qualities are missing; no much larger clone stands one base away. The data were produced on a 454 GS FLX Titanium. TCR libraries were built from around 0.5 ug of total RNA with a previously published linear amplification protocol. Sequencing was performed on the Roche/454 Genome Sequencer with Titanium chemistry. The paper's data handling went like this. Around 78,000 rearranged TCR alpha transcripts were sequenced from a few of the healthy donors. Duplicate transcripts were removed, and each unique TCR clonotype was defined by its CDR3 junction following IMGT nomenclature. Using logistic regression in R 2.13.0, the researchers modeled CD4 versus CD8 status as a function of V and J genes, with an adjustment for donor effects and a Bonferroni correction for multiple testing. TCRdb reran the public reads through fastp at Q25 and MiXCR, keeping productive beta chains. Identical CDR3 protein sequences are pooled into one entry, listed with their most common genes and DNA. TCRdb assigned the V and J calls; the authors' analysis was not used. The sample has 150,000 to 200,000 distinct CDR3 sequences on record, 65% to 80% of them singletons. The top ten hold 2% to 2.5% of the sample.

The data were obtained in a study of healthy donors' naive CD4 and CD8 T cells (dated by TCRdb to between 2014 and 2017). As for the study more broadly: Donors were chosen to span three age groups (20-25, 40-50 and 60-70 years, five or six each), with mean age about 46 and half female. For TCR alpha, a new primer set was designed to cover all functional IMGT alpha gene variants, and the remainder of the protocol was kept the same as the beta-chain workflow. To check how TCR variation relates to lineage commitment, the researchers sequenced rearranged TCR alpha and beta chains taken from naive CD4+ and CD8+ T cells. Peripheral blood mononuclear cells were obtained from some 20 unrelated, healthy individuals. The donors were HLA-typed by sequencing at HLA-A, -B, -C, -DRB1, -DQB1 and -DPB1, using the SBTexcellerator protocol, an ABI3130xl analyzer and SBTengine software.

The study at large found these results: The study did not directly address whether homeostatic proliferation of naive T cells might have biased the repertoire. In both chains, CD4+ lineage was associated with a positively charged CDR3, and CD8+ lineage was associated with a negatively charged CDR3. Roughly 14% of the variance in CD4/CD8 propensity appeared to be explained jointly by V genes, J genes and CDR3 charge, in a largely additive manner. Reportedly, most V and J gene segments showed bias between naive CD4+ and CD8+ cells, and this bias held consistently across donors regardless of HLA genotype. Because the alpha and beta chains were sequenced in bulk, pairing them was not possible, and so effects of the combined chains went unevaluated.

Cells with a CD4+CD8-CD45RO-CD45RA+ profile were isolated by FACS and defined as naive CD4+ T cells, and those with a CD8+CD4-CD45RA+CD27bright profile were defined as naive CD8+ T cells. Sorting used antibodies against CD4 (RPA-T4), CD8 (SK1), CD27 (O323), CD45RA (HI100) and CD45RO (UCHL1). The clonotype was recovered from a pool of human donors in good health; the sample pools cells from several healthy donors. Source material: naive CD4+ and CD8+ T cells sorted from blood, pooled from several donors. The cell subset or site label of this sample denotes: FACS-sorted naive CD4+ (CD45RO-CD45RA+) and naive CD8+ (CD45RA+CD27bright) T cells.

CDR3 loop: CSVDLAPWNEQFF. Read as DNA, the sequence is TGCAGCGTTGATCTCGCACCTTGGAATGAGCAGTTCTTC. Recombination linked TRBV29-1 to TRBJ2-1; no D gene is confidently identified. The CDR3 starts with the cysteine, ends with the phenylalanine, and has 13 residues. Kept here is only the CDR3 DNA, which spans 39 bases and is read in frame from base 1. Looking up the germline V gene yields CDR1 SQVTM and CDR2 ANQGSEA. Deletion took 3 bases off V and 7 bases off J, with a span of 13 bases between the germline ends.